A single T cell receptor (beta chain) is shown here with its context. This sample includes further DNA sequences coding for the same CDR3. V was pared by 0 bases and J by 3 bases, with 10 bases between. Germline CDR1 SGDLS, CDR2 YYNGEE. This CDR3 comprises 14 residues. Everyone who donated was a healthy bone marrow donor. Primers for the PCR totalled 60 Vbeta and 13 Jbeta. Repertoires were generated with immunoSEQ multiplex PCR, while TCRdb's copy carries only in-frame clones and drops some. Of 90,000 to 110,000 clones in the sample, 65% to 85% were seen once. These data are taken from a study of cytomegalovirus exposure and HLA in healthy donors.

The TCR comes from a man younger than 35 in good health and CMV-seronegative. Sequencing was done on a sample of PBMCs. This rearrangement joins TRBV9 to TRBJ2-7; D is perhaps TRBD2 (5 bases). The CDR3 bases are TGTGCCAGCAGCGTAGGGTCGGGAAGCTACGAGCAGTACTTC. It yields the protein CASSVGSGSYEQYF.